This T cell receptor beta chain was documented in a study of regulatory T cells in long-lasting Graves disease. Study information: Recently diagnosed Graves' patients had received antithyroid drugs for under 3 months.

Researchers made TCR beta libraries by using iRepertoire HTBI primers and running Arm-PCR on CDR3 regions. Each CDR3 protein gets one entry after TCRdb re-called the multiplex PCR reads with MiXCR. Among about 400,000 distinct CDR3 sequences listed, around a sixth were seen once. The CDR3 extends over 19 amino acids. V was pared by 5 bases and J by 4 bases, with 17 bases of the junction left unmatched. CDR1 and CDR2 from the germline V gene are LGHNT and FRNRAP. Study observations and caveats: Because few samples were included, accuracy may have been lower.

The table lists this clonotype with many counts. Its target is not known. The time point was: newly diagnosed GD, antithyroid drugs for less than 3 months. Following extraction of RNA from PBMCs, that RNA was used to make the TCR library. The chain employs TRBV12-5 and TRBJ2-2; 9 nucleotides line up with TRBD1. The starting material was peripheral blood mononuclear cells (PBMCs), obtained at new diagnosis, from a patient treated with antithyroid drugs. The receptor was derived from a female donor with Graves disease. This CDR3 is CASGKAGTGWTTSTGELFF. In DNA form, the CDR3 reads TGTGCTAGTGGTAAAGCCGGGACAGGGTGGACCACCTCCACCGGGGAGCTGTTTTTT.